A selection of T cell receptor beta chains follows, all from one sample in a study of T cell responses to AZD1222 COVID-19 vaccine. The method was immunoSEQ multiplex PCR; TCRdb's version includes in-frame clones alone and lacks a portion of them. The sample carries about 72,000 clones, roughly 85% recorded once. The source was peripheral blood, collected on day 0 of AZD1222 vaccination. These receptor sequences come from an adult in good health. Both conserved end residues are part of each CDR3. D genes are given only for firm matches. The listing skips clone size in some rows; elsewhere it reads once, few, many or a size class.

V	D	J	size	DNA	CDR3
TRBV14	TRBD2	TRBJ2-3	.	TGTGCCAGCAGCCCTTTAGAGCGGGGGTTCACAGATACGCAGTATTTT	CASSPLERGFTDTQYF
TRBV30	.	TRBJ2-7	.	TGTGCCTGGAGTCTGGGGCTTTCCTACGAGCAGTACTTC	CAWSLGLSYEQYF
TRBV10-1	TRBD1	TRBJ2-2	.	TGCGCCAGCAGTGGAAGAGACAGGGAGAACACCGGGGAGCTGTTTTTT	CASSGRDRENTGELFF
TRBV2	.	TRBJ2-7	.	TGTGCCAGCAGTGAGTGGCAGAGCTCCTACGAGCAGTACTTC	CASSEWQSSYEQYF
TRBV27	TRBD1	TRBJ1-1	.	TGTGCCAGCAGTGTAGACAGGGGCCCGAACACTGAAGCTTTCTTT	CASSVDRGPNTEAFF
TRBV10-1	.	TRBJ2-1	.	TGCGCCAGCAGTGATCAGAGGGAAAATGAGCAGTTCTTC	CASSDQRENEQFF
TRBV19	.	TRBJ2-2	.	TGTGCCAGTAGTATTGGGAGCGCCCCGAACACCGGGGAGCTGTTTTTT	CASSIGSAPNTGELFF
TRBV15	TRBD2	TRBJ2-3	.	TGTGCCACCAGCAGTTTAGCGGGAAGCACAGATACGCAGTATTTT	CATSSLAGSTDTQYF
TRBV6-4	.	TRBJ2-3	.	TGTGCCAGCAGTGAGCACAGCACAGATACGCAGTATTTT	CASSEHSTDTQYF
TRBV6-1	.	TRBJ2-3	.	TGTGCCAGCAGTGACCTGGGGTACTCGGGCACAGATACGCAGTATTTT	CASSDLGYSGTDTQYF
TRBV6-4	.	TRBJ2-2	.	TGTGCCAGCAGTCGGACAGTAACTAACACCGGGGAGCTGTTTTTT	CASSRTVTNTGELFF
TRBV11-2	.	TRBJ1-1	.	TGTGCCAGCAGCTCCATATTGGGTTTTAGGGGGAACACTGAAGCTTTCTTT	CASSSILGFRGNTEAFF
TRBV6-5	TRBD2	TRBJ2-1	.	TGTGCCAGCAGCTCACTAGCGGGGGGGCACAATGAGCAGTTCTTC	CASSSLAGGHNEQFF
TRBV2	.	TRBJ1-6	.	TGTGCCAGCAGTGCCGGACAGCCTAATTCACCCCTCCACTTT	CASSAGQPNSPLHF
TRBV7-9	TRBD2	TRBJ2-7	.	TGTGCCAGCAGCTTAGCGGGGCGGGGGTCCTACGAGCAGTACTTC	CASSLAGRGSYEQYF
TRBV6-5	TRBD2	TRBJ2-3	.	TGTGCCAGCAGTTATGTAGCGGGGGGATTTCCAGATACGCAGTATTTT	CASSYVAGGFPDTQYF
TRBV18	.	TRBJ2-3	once	TGTGCCAGCTCACCACTTCGTGGGCGCACAGATACGCAGTATTTT	CASSPLRGRTDTQYF
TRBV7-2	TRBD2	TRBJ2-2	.	TGTGCCAGCAGCGGAACTAGCGGGACTGGGGAGCTGTTTTTT	CASSGTSGTGELFF
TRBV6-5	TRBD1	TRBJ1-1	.	TGTGCCAGCAGCAACAGGGGCAATGATGAAGCTTTCTTT	CASSNRGNDEAFF
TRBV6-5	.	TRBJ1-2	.	TGTGCCAGCAGTCTCGCCCCGGGGAGGCGCGGCTACACCTTC	CASSLAPGRRGYTF
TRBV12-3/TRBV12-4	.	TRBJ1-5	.	TGTGCCAGCAGTTTTTCCGTCAATCAGCCCCAGCATTTT	CASSFSVNQPQHF
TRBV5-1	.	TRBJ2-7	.	TGCGCCAGCAGCTCCGGGTACGAGCAGTACTTC	CASSSGYEQYF
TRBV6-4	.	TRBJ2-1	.	TGTGCCAGCAGTGATATGAGGGGTGGTGAGCAGTTCTTC	CASSDMRGGEQFF
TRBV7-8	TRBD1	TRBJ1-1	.	TGTGCCAGCAAATGGGGACAGAGTAACACTGAAGCTTTCTTT	CASKWGQSNTEAFF
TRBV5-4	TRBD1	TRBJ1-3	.	TGTGCCAGCAGCTGGACAGGGGAAAGAAACACCATATATTTT	CASSWTGERNTIYF
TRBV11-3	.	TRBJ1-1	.	TGTGCCAGCAGCCCTGGGGCTGGAGGCACTGAAGCTTTCTTT	CASSPGAGGTEAFF
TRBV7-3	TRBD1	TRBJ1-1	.	TGTGCCAGCAGCCTACAGGGGGCTGGGAACACTGAAGCTTTCTTT	CASSLQGAGNTEAFF
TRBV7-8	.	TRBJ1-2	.	TGTGCCAGCAGCCTGGGGTTGGATGGCTACACCTTC	CASSLGLDGYTF
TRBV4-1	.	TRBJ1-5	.	TGCGCGAGGAAGAAAGGTTGTCAGCCCCAGCATTTT	CARKKGCQPQHF
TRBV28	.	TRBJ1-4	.	TGTGCCAGCAGTTTAGCAGGAAACGGGTTAGAAAAACTGTTTTTT	CASSLAGNGLEKLFF
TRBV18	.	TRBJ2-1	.	TGTGCCAGCTCACCACCGACTATCTACAATGAGCAGTTCTTC	CASSPPTIYNEQFF
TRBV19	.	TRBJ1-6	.	TGTGCCAGTAGTGGTCCTGGCTCCTATAATTCACCCCTCCACTTT	CASSGPGSYNSPLHF
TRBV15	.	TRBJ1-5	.	TGTGCCACCAGCAGAATGAGGGGGGAAGGTCAGCCCCAGCATTTT	CATSRMRGEGQPQHF
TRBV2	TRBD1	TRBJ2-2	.	TGTGCCAGCAGTGAAGAGGGCAGGGGGACCGGGGAGCTGTTTTTT	CASSEEGRGTGELFF
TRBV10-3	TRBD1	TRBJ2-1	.	TGTGCCATCAGTATAAGTATGACAGGGGAAGTGAGTGAGCAGTTCTTC	CAISISMTGEVSEQFF
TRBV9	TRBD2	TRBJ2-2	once	TGTGCCAGCTCGACGTCGGGAGGAAGCACCGGGGAGCTGTTTTTT	CASSTSGGSTGELFF
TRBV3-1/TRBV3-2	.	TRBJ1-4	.	TGTGCCAGCAGCCCTCGAGGGGATCCGGCTAATGAAAAACTGTTTTTT	CASSPRGDPANEKLFF
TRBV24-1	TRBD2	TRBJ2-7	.	TGTGCCACCAGCCCGGGAGGCTACGAGCAGTACTTC	CATSPGGYEQYF
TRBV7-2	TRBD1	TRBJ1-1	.	TGTGCCAGCAGCTTCGATGGGACAGGGGACACTGAAGCTTTCTTT	CASSFDGTGDTEAFF
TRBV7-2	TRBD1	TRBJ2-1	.	TGTGCCAGCAGCCCGAAGACAGGGCATGAGCAGTTCTTC	CASSPKTGHEQFF
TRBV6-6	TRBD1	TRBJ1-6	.	TGTGCCAGCAGACCGGGACAGAGCTCCTATAATTCACCCCTCCACTTT	CASRPGQSSYNSPLHF
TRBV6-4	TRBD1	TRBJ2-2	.	TGTGCCAGCAGTGTGGGACAGGGGGACACCGGGGAGCTGTTTTTT	CASSVGQGDTGELFF
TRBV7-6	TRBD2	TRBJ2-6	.	TGTGCCAGCAGCAGAGGGACTAGCGGGGTTGGGGCCAACGTCCTGACTTTC	CASSRGTSGVGANVLTF
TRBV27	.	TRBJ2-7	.	TGTGCCAGCAGTTTAGAGGGATGGTCGAGCTCCTACGAGCAGTACTTC	CASSLEGWSSSYEQYF
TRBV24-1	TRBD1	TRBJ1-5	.	TGTGCCACCAGTACAGGGGAGGGTCAGCCCCAGCATTTT	CATSTGEGQPQHF
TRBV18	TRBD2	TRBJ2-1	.	TGTGCCAGCTCACCTGGACTAGAGCGTGAGCAGTTCTTC	CASSPGLEREQFF
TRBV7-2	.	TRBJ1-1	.	TGTGCCAGCAGCTTAACGGGGAACACTGAAGCTTTCTTT	CASSLTGNTEAFF
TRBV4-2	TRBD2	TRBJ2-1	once	TGTGCCAGCAGCCAAGATGATAGCGGGGGGGTAGATGAGCAGTTCTTC	CASSQDDSGGVDEQFF
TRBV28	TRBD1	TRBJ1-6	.	TGTGCCAGCAGTCAGACAGGGGGAAATTCACCCCTCCACTTT	CASSQTGGNSPLHF
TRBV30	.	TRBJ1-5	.	TGTGCCTGGCAGCCCCAGGGGAATCAGCCCCAGCATTTT	CAWQPQGNQPQHF